Sequencing of this T cell receptor beta chain was carried out in a study of patients and donors after allogeneic stem cell transplantation. Germline CDR1 reads SGHTA; CDR2 reads FQGNSA. The CDR3 length is 15 residues. V was shortened by 5 bases and J by 4 bases, with 15 bases between the two germline ends. This clonotype was counted many times. TCRdb itself ran the RT-PCR reads through MiXCR, one entry per CDR3 protein. The table includes 20,000 or so distinct CDR3 sequences, about 28% detected once. The receptor was isolated from a human donor who was either an allogeneic HSCT recipient or a stem cell or donor lymphocyte infusion donor (not recorded which). It is not recorded whose cells these are; they may come from a transplant donor. What was sequenced was blood, either unsorted or a sorted T cell fraction (not recorded which). This chain links TRBV7-2 with TRBJ2-1; weak D call: TRBD2 (7 bases). The DNA for the CDR3 is TGTGCCAGCAGCGGGGGGGCCGCCTCGTACAATGAGCAGTTCTTC. Translating it yields CASSGGAASYNEQFF.